Here is one TCR beta chain with its context. Its antigen is not identified. These data come from a study of T cells in localized non-small cell lung cancer. The method was immunoSEQ multiplex PCR; TCRdb's version includes in-frame clones alone and lacks a portion of them. The table shows about 52,000 clones, with approximately 86% occurring only once. Study observations and caveats: Owing to sequencing of a solitary tumor region, heterogeneity cannot be discounted.

Germline lookup yields CDR1 ENHRY and CDR2 SYGVKD. This CDR3 contains 12 residues. V dropped 6 bases and J dropped 6; count of bases not matched to a gene: 2. The receptor was derived from a female donor with stage II lung adenocarcinoma. The rearrangement links TRBV10-3 to TRBJ1-2; 9 nucleotides line up with TRBD1. The source was PBMCs, collected before any cancer treatment. The CDR3 loop reads CAIRDRGDGYTF. The CDR3, as DNA: TGTGCCATCAGGGACAGGGGAGATGGCTACACCTTC.